Each of the 30 T cell receptor beta chains below was sequenced from the same sample in a study of T cell responses to AZD1222 COVID-19 vaccine. Sequencing used immunoSEQ multiplex PCR; TCRdb keeps in-frame clones, though not all of them. The top ten hold 2.5% to 3.5% of the sample, which has fewer than 150,000 clones, roughly 91% seen once. The sequences come from peripheral blood, collected 28 days after the second AZD1222 dose. The receptor set was obtained from an adult who received the AZD1222 COVID-19 vaccine.

The CDR3 nucleotides read TGTGCCAGCAGCTTAATCCCCAATTCACCCCTCCACTTT. Residues: CASSLIPNSPLHF. J is TRBJ1-6 and V is TRBV7-9; unclear D gene. Trimming took off 2 bases at V and 7 bases at J, with 6 bases between the two ends. The germline V gene has CDR1 SEHNR and CDR2 FQNEAQ (reference sequence). CDR3 length: 13 residues. The full variable domain, in which reference TRBV7-9 and TRBJ1-6 provide the parts outside the CDR3, is DTGVSQNPRHKITKRGQNVTFRCDPISEHNRLYWYRQTLGQGPEFLTYFQNEAQLEKSRLLSDRFSAERPKGSFSTLEIQRTEQGDSAMYLCASSLIPNSPLHFGNGTRLTVT.

The CDR3 sequence is CASSLGSGEAFF. In nucleotides, the CDR3 is TGTGCCAGCAGCTTGGGCTCAGGTGAAGCTTTCTTT. This sequence joins TRBV7-8 and TRBJ1-1; the D is unclear. The V gene's germline CDR1 is SGHVS and CDR2 FQNEAQ. V lost 3 bases and J 7 bases, leaving 9 bases between the germline ends. The CDR3 spans 12 residues. Full variable domain (outside the CDR3, taken from reference TRBV7-8 and TRBJ1-1): GAGVSQSPRYKVAKRGQDVALRCDPISGHVSLFWYQQALGQGPEFLTYFQNEAQLDKSGLPSDRFFAERPEGSVSTLKIQRTQQEDSAVYLCASSLGSGEAFFGQGTRLTVV.

This clone was detected once. V is TRBV27 and J is TRBJ1-5; the D gene is possibly TRBD1 (5 bases). The V gene's germline CDR1 is MNHEY and CDR2 SMNVEV (reference sequence). There are 13 residues in the CDR3. The V gene lost 7 bases and the J gene lost 6 bases, with 13 bases spanning the gap. CDR3 DNA sequence: TGTGCCAGCACGACCGGAGGGGCTCAGCCCCAGCATTTT. This encodes CASTTGGAQPQHF.

This rearrangement joins TRBV28 to TRBJ1-4; D possibly corresponds to TRBD1 (5 bases). The CDR3 loop spans 15 amino acids. The V end lost 7 bases, the J end lost 7 bases, and 19 bases lay between the germline ends. CDR1 and CDR2 from the germline V gene are MDHEN and SYDVKM. Written as DNA, the CDR3 is TGTGCCAGCAAAGTCGTTGGGGTAAGGGGTGAAAAACTGTTTTTT. It specifies CASKVVGVRGEKLFF.

This rearrangement joins TRBV6-2 or TRBV6-3 to TRBJ1-2; D is ambiguous. The CDR3 extends over 13 amino acids. V was shortened by 0 bases and J by 7 bases, with 9 bases between the two germline ends. Germline V lookup: CDR1 MNHEY, CDR2 SVGEGT. CDR3 bases: TGTGCCAGCAGTTACTCTCCTCGCGGTGGCTACACCTTC. Translation gives CASSYSPRGGYTF.

This clone was counted only a few times. This chain joins TRBV28 and TRBJ1-2; D might be TRBD1 (5 bases). The V end lost 7 bases, the J end lost 5 bases, and 14 bases lay between the germline ends. In germline, CDR1 is MDHEN, CDR2 SYDVKM. The CDR3 extends over 13 amino acids. CDR3 protein: CASIGGGFYGYTF. For the CDR3, the DNA is TGTGCCAGCATCGGGGGAGGGTTTTATGGCTACACCTTC.

V and J are TRBV6-2 or TRBV6-3 and TRBJ2-1; 7 bases are shared with TRBD2. The V segment lost 6 bases and the J segment 10 bases; nucleotides outside the gene matches: 30. The germline CDR1 and CDR2 sequences are MNHEY and SVGEGT. The CDR3 extends over 20 amino acids. DNA of the CDR3: TGTGCCAGCAGCTCCAGCACCGGGACTAACCTCGCGGGCCGTACAAGGGAGCAGTTCTTC. Protein sequence: CASSSSTGTNLAGRTREQFF.

The rearrangement uses TRBV5-8 and TRBJ1-6; D is undetermined. Trimming left V 0 bases short and J 10 bases short, with 14 bases between. Germline values: CDR1 SGHTS, CDR2 YDEGEE. This CDR3 has 15 amino acids. The CDR3 DNA reads as TGTGCCAGCAGCTTGGTTTGGGATAGGCGGTCACCCCTCCACTTT. Its translation: CASSLVWDRRSPLHF.

V gene TRBV5-1 combines with J gene TRBJ2-3; D possibly corresponds to TRBD1 (6 bases). CDR1 is SGHRS and CDR2 is YFSETQ in the germline V gene. This CDR3 is 15 amino acids long. Trimming stripped 0 bases from V and 7 bases from J, with 15 bases between. The CDR3 nucleotides are TGCGCCAGCAGCTTGGCGGTCGGCAGGGGCAATACGCAGTATTTT. Residues: CASSLAVGRGNTQYF. The full variable domain, in which reference TRBV5-1 and TRBJ2-3 provide the parts outside the CDR3, is KAGVTQTPRYLIKTRGQQVTLSCSPISGHRSVSWYQQTPGQGLQFLFEYFSETQRNKGNFPGRFSGRQFSNSRSEMNVSTLELGDSALYLCASSLAVGRGNTQYFGPGTRLTVL.

Here the CDR3 reads CASRFGALSTYEQYF. The CDR3 nucleotides are TGTGCCAGCAGGTTCGGGGCCTTAAGCACCTACGAGCAGTACTTC. The rearrangement uses TRBV6-5 and TRBJ2-7; D may match TRBD1 or TRBD2 (5 bases each). There are 15 residues in the CDR3. With 6 bases removed from V and 2 bases from J, the gap between germline ends came to 17 bases. Germline-derived CDR1 and CDR2 are MNHEY and SVGAGI.

The chain has TRBV10-3 and TRBJ1-1; D is uncertain. Between the trimmed V and J ends, which lost 9 bases and 1 base, there was a span of 9 bases. The CDR3 runs to 12 residues. Germline values: CDR1 ENHRY, CDR2 SYGVKD. In DNA, the CDR3 is TGTGCCATAAAGACGGAGAACACTGAAGCTTTCTTT. This gives the protein CAIKTENTEAFF.

The V and J genes are TRBV6-5 and TRBJ1-1; weak D call: TRBD1 (6 bases). Germline CDR1 is MNHEY and CDR2 is SVGAGI. The V and J ends lost 6 bases and 0 bases respectively, with 14 bases between them. This CDR3 is 15 amino acids long. CDR3 in DNA: TGTGCCAGCAGATCAGGGGAAAGGATGAACACTGAAGCTTTCTTT. Encoded protein: CASRSGERMNTEAFF.

CDR3 amino acids: CASSSTTYNEQFF. The CDR3 DNA sequence: TGTGCCAGCAGCTCCACTACCTACAATGAGCAGTTCTTC. The rearrangement joins TRBV7-2 to TRBJ2-1; no reliable D call. Germline CDR1 is SGHTA and CDR2 is FQGNSA. Trimming pared 4 bases from V and 2 bases from J, leaving 6 bases between. This CDR3 region has 13 residues.

The rearrangement uses TRBV6-1 and TRBJ2-7; a possible D gene is TRBD1 (7 bases). Trimming stripped 4 bases from V and 1 base from J, with 17 bases between. CDR3 length equals 16 residues. Germline lookup yields CDR1 MNHNS and CDR2 SASEGT. Here the CDR3 reads CASSGRDSFPSYEQYF. DNA of the CDR3: TGTGCCAGCAGTGGGAGGGACAGTTTCCCTTCCTACGAGCAGTACTTC.

V gene TRBV19 combines with J gene TRBJ2-7, with D tentatively TRBD2 (5 bases). Germline V gene lookup returns CDR1 LNHDA and CDR2 SQIVND (reference sequence). Trimming removed 1 base from V and 7 bases from J, with 5 bases in between. The CDR3 is 11 amino acids. This CDR3 reads CASSIGGEQYF. CDR3 DNA: TGTGCCAGTAGTATAGGAGGGGAGCAGTACTTC.

V is TRBV10-3 and J is TRBJ1-3, with TRBD1 matching over 12 bases. V shed 6 bases and J 3 bases; nucleotides not matched to a gene: 6. The CDR3 is 16 residues long. Germline lookup yields CDR1 ENHRY and CDR2 SYGVKD. CDR3 protein: CAIRPGQGAYGNTIYF. The CDR3, as DNA: TGTGCCATCAGACCGGGACAGGGGGCATATGGAAACACCATATATTTT.

The chain recombines TRBV4-2 with TRBJ2-4; D is ambiguous. The CDR3 is made up of 15 amino acids. Deletions cut 5 bases from V and 1 base from J, with 12 bases between. CDR1 and CDR2 from the germline V gene are LGHNA and YNFKEQ. The CDR3: CASSRDGSAKNIQYF. The CDR3 DNA follows: TGTGCCAGCAGCAGGGATGGGTCGGCCAAAAACATTCAGTACTTC.

The V call is TRBV5-8, the J call TRBJ2-1; the match to TRBD2 covers 11 bases. In germline, CDR1 is SGHTS, CDR2 YDEGEE. V shed 2 bases and J 4 bases; nucleotides not matched to a gene: 8. The CDR3 is 17 residues long. CDR3 nucleotides: TGTGCCAGCAGCTTCGTGACCGGGACTAGCGGATACAATGAGCAGTTCTTC. It encodes CASSFVTGTSGYNEQFF.

The genes are TRBV18 and TRBJ2-7, with D hard to call. The CDR3 consists of 13 residues. CDR1 is KGHSH and CDR2 is LQKENI in the germline V gene. V was cut by 5 bases and J by 1 base, with 9 bases left in between. The CDR3 here is CASSYVESYEQYF. The CDR3 coding sequence is TGTGCCAGCTCATATGTGGAGTCCTACGAGCAGTACTTC.

This clone was seen a few times. V and J are TRBV7-9 and TRBJ2-6; D tentatively reads TRBD1 or TRBD2 (5 bases each). The CDR3 length is 18 residues. In germline, CDR1 is SEHNR, CDR2 FQNEAQ (reference sequence). Trimming took off 5 bases at V and 0 bases at J, with 17 bases between the two ends. The CDR3 DNA follows: TGTGCCAGCAGCCGAGGGGCAGGGCTCTCCTCTGGGGCCAACGTCCTGACTTTC. Its protein product is CASSRGAGLSSGANVLTF.

This clone was observed a handful of times. The gene calls are TRBV7-9 and TRBJ1-5; TRBD1 might be the D (6 bases). CDR3 length: 15 residues. The V gene lost 5 bases and the J gene lost 7 bases, with 18 bases spanning the gap. Germline CDR1 reads SEHNR; CDR2 reads FQNEAQ (reference sequence). The CDR3 here is CASSIDGTPSQPQHF. The CDR3 DNA sequence: TGTGCCAGCAGCATCGACGGGACACCGTCGCAGCCCCAGCATTTT. The variable domain in full, with the rest retrieved from reference TRBV7-9 and TRBJ1-5, is DTGVSQNPRHKITKRGQNVTFRCDPISEHNRLYWYRQTLGQGPEFLTYFQNEAQLEKSRLLSDRFSAERPKGSFSTLEIQRTEQGDSAMYLCASSIDGTPSQPQHFGDGTRLSIL.

The chain carries TRBV7-9 and TRBJ2-1; 10 nucleotides align to TRBD2. The CDR3 has 19 amino acids. Trimming removed 1 base from V and 1 base from J; junction bases left unmatched: 10. Per the germline V gene, CDR1 is SEHNR and CDR2 is FQNEAQ (reference sequence). The CDR3: CASSLGLESSGGSYNEQFF. The CDR3 nucleotides are TGTGCCAGCAGCTTAGGTCTGGAGTCTAGCGGGGGTTCCTACAATGAGCAGTTCTTC.

The chain combines TRBV28 with TRBJ1-1; 9 nucleotides align to TRBD1. Germline loops: CDR1 MDHEN, CDR2 SYDVKM. CDR3 length: 16 residues. V lost 4 bases to trimming and J lost 1 base; unmatched junction nucleotides: 7. The CDR3 DNA is TGTGCCAGCAGTTATAAATCGGGACAGGGGAACACTGAAGCTTTCTTT. The encoded protein is CASSYKSGQGNTEAFF.

With regard to this clone: Other DNA sequences from this sample encode an identical CDR3 as well. The chain is built from TRBV10-1 and TRBJ1-2; D not resolved. V shed 2 bases and J shed 1 base, with 5 bases lying between them. The germline V gene has CDR1 WNHNN and CDR2 SYGVQD (reference sequence). The CDR3 runs to 13 residues. CDR3 region: CASSEGVNYGYTF. The CDR3 DNA is TGCGCCAGCAGTGAGGGTGTTAACTATGGCTACACCTTC.

CDR3 sequence (DNA): TGTGCCAGCAGTTTGACAGTTGGAAATCAGCCCCAGCATTTT. Encoded protein: CASSLTVGNQPQHF. The chain employs TRBV28 and TRBJ1-5; tentatively, D is TRBD1 (5 bases). The V and J ends lost 3 bases and 4 bases respectively, with 10 bases between them. CDR1 and CDR2 from the germline V gene are MDHEN and SYDVKM. The CDR3 has 14 residues.

V gene TRBV4-1 combines with J gene TRBJ2-4, with D perhaps matching TRBD1 or TRBD2 (5 bases each). Germline CDR1 is MGHRA and CDR2 is YSYEKL. The V and J ends lost 2 bases and 0 bases respectively, with 8 bases between them. CDR3 length equals 15 residues. CDR3 DNA: TGCGCCAGCAGCCAACACGGGACAGCCAAAAACATTCAGTACTTC. Residues: CASSQHGTAKNIQYF.

This clone appeared once. DNA of the CDR3: TGTGCCAGTAGGCCTGACAGGAATAGCAATCAGCCCCAGCATTTT. Translating gives CASRPDRNSNQPQHF. This chain uses TRBV19 with TRBJ1-5; D possibly corresponds to TRBD1 (6 bases). Germline values: CDR1 LNHDA, CDR2 SQIVND (reference sequence). The V and J ends lost 6 bases and 0 bases respectively, with 12 bases between them. This CDR3 contains 15 residues.

The V call is TRBV7-8, the J call TRBJ1-5, with 7 bases lining up with TRBD1. Germline CDR1 reads SGHVS; CDR2 reads FQNEAQ. The trim removed 2 bases at V and 5 bases at J, leaving 9 bases unmatched. The CDR3 is 16 residues long. This chain's CDR3 is CASSLLLDRPHQPQHF. The CDR3 nucleotides read TGTGCCAGCAGCTTACTCTTGGACAGGCCTCATCAGCCCCAGCATTTT.

This clone was seen once. The chain combines TRBV6-5 with TRBJ2-7; TRBD1 might be the D (5 bases). V lost 0 bases, J lost 3 bases, and 12 bases lay in between. Germline V gives CDR1 MNHEY, CDR2 SVGAGI. This CDR3 is built from 15 residues. The CDR3 here is CASSYSVLGDYEQYF. In DNA, the CDR3 is TGTGCCAGCAGTTACTCTGTGCTAGGGGACTACGAGCAGTACTTC.

V usage is TRBV28 and J usage is TRBJ1-4; D may be TRBD1 (6 bases). Germline V gives CDR1 MDHEN, CDR2 SYDVKM. The V end lost 2 bases, the J end lost 6 bases, and 16 bases lay between the germline ends. CDR3 length: 16 residues. CDR3 DNA: TGTGCCAGCAGTTTACTCATGGCAGGGGCCCATGAAAAACTGTTTTTT. Protein sequence: CASSLLMAGAHEKLFF.